Sequencing of this T cell receptor (beta chain) was carried out in a study of T cells after yellow fever vaccination (dated by TCRdb to about 2019). Study-level background: Libraries from fractions with low cell numbers were prepared with the SMART-Seq v4 Ultra Low Input RNA kit. To follow T-cell clones before and after both primary and booster YFV17D yellow fever vaccination, bulk TCR alpha and beta repertoires underwent longitudinal sequencing. The cohort comprised two healthy male donors, one aged 18 to 30 and one aged 30 to 40 years. Blood was drawn at multiple timepoints before and after primary and secondary immunization, with bulk PBMC replicates and cell subsets isolated.

These reads were obtained on an Illumina NovaSeq 6000. TCR cDNA was made using 5'RACE template switching, a step that added a universal primer site and unique molecular identifiers. Priming for cDNA synthesis came from both the TCR alpha and TCR beta constant segments. Library amplification used two PCR steps, and the second PCR step added sample barcodes and sequencing adapters. Libraries were sequenced on Illumina HiSeq 2500 (2x100 bp) or NovaSeq (2x150 bp). The paper's data handling went like this. MIGEC was used to demultiplex reads and collapse the reads into UMI consensus sequences, and MiXCR was used for V(D)J alignment. Vaccine-responding clonotypes were identified with edgeR using replicate PBMC samples, with FDR below 0.01 and a log2 fold change above 5 up to day 15 being required. Each bulk clonotype was labeled CD4 or CD8 based on which sequenced repertoire, CD4 or CD8, contained the clonotype at higher abundance. TCRdb passed the public sequencing reads through fastp at Q25 and MiXCR, retaining productive beta sequences. Rows matching on CDR3 protein sequence are summarized as one entry with the most common DNA and genes. These V and J calls rely on TCRdb rather than the paper's analysis. Across this sample there are roughly 340,000 distinct CDR3 sequences, with about 4% seen only once. The biggest ten clones account for 24% of the sample.

Regarding this clonotype: Its binding antigen is unknown. No qualities accompany the bases; no much larger clone lies one base away.

Interpreted using the paper, the treatment or condition label stands for: live attenuated yellow fever vaccine strain. At each blood-draw timepoint, two biological replicates of bulk PBMCs were collected. PBMCs were isolated from peripheral blood using a standard Ficoll-Paque protocol. TriZol was used to extract RNA from bulk PBMCs, from CD4 and CD8 fractions, and from dextramer-positive and dextramer-negative fractions. V and J lose 7 bases and 4 bases, and a span of 13 bases separates them. CDR1 is given as LNHDA and CDR2 as SQIVND, both from the germline V gene (reference sequence). Taken from cysteine to phenylalanine, the CDR3 has 13 residues. Of the read, only the CDR3 DNA is kept; its 39 bases are in frame from base 1. Summary of the overall study and its limitations: Most clones expanded after primary vaccination (about 95% of CD4 and over 80% of CD8) were re-detected after the booster, suggesting that broad memory maintenance occurred. Computational filtering was needed because FACS-sorted repertoires could contain abundant contaminating clonotypes from the bulk population. Only two donors were included in the study, so the extent to which the findings can be generalized is limited. A small share of clonotypes occurred in both CD4 and CD8 compartments, likely arising from convergent recombination. Compared with the primary T-cell response, the secondary T-cell response was faster but weaker, reaching its peak on day 5 rather than on day 15.

Here the sequenced sample was PBMCs, taken 5 days after the yellow fever booster vaccination. This clonotype was sampled from a young man who received the YFV17D yellow fever vaccine. The chain is made from TRBV19 and TRBJ1-1; TRBD1 is possibly the D segment (5 matching bases). The nucleotide sequence reads TGTGCCAGTACTCTTAGTCAGGGCACTGAAGCTTTCTTT. Its translation is CASTLSQGTEAFF. Here the CDR3 is joined to the reference TRBV19 and TRBJ1-1 genes, and the full variable domain is: DGGITQSPKYLFRKEGQNVTLSCEQNLNHDAMYWYRQDPGQGLRLIYYSQIVNDFQKGDIAEGYSVSREKKESFPLTVTSAQKNPTAFYLCASTLSQGTEAFFGQGTRLTVV.